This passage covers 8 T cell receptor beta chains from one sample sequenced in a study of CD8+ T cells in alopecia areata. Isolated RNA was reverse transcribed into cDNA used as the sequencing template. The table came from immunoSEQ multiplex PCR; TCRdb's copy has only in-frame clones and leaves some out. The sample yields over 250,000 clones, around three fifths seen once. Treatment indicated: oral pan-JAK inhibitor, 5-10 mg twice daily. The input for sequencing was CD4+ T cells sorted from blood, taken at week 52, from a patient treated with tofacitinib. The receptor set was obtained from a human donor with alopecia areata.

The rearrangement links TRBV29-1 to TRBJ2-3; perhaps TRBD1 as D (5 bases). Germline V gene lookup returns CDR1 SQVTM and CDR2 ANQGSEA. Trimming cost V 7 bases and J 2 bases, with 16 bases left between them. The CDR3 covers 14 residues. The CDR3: CSALKDTFTDTQYF. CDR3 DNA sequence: TGCAGCGCACTTAAGGACACGTTCACAGATACGCAGTATTTT.

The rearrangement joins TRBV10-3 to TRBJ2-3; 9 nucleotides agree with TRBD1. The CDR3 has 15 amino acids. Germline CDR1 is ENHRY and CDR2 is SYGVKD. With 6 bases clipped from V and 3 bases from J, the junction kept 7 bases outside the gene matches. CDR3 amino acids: CAISLGQGPTDTQYF. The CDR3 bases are TGTGCCATCAGCCTAGGACAGGGGCCGACAGATACGCAGTATTTT.

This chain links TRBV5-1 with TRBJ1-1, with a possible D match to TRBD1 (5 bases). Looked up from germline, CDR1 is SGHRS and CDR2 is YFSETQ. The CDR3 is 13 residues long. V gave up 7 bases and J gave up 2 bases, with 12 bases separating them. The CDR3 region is CASRNDSNTEAFF. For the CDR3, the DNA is TGCGCCAGCCGAAACGACAGTAACACTGAAGCTTTCTTT.

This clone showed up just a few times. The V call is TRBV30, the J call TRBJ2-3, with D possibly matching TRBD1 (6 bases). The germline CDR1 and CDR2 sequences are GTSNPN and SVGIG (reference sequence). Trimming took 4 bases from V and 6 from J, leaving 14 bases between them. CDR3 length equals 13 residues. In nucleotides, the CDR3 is TGTGCCTGGACAGGGGTGAGTTTGGATACGCAGTATTTT. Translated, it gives CAWTGVSLDTQYF.

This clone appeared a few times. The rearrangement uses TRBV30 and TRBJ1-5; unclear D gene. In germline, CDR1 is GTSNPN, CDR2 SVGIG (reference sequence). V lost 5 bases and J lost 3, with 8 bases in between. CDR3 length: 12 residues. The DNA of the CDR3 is TGTGCCTGGGACAATGACAATCAGCCCCAGCATTTT. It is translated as CAWDNDNQPQHF.

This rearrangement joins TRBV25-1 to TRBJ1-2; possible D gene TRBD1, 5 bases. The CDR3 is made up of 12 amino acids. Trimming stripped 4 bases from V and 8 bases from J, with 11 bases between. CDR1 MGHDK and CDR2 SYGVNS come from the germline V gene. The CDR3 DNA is TGTGCCAGCAGTGGGGGGGTCGGCGGCTACACCTTC. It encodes CASSGGVGGYTF.

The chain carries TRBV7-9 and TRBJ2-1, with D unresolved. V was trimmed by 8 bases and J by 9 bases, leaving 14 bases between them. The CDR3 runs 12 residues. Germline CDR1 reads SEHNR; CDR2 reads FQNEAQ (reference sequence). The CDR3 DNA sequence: TGTGCCAGCCGAGGAAGCTCTCGTGAGCAGTTCTTC. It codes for CASRGSSREQFF.

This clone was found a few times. The CDR3 region has the DNA TGTGCCAGCAGCTTGACCGGACAGGGAGAGACCCAGTACTTC. Amino acid sequence: CASSLTGQGETQYF. The rearrangement links TRBV5-4 to TRBJ2-5; TRBD1 agrees at 8 bases. Trimming took 1 base from V and 4 from J; bases not matched to a gene: 3. CDR3 length: 14 residues. From germline, CDR1 is SGHNT and CDR2 YYREEE (reference sequence).